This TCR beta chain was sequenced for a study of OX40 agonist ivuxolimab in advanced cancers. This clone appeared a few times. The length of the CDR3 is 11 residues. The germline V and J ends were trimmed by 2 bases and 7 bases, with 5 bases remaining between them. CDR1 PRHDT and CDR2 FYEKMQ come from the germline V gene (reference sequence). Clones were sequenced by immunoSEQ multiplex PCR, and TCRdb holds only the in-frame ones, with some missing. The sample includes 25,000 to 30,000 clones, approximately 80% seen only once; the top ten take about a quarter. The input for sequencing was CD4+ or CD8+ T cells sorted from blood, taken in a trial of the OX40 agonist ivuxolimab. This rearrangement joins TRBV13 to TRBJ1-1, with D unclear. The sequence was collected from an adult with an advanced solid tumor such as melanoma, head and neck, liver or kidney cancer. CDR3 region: CASSLYLEAFF. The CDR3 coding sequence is TGTGCCAGCAGCTTATACCTTGAAGCTTTCTTT. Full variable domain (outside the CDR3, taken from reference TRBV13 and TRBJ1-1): AAGVIQSPRHLIKEKRETATLKCYPIPRHDTVYWYQQGPGQDPQFLISFYEKMQSDKGSIPDRFSAQQFSDYHSELNMSSLELGDSALYFCASSLYLEAFFGQGTRLTVV.